This is a list of T cell receptor beta chains from one sample in a study of blood T cell repertoires in COVID-19. The repertoire was sequenced with immunoSEQ multiplex PCR; TCRdb's copy has only in-frame clones and lacks some. The data show about 150,000 clones, approximately 88% seen once. The specimen sequenced was PBMCs or T cells enriched from blood (not recorded which). The receptor set was obtained from a man between 65 and 85 years old who had been exposed to COVID-19. Both conserved end residues are part of each CDR3. A D gene is named only where the DNA matches it firmly. Where a row states a size, it is once, few, many or the class of an expanded clone; other rows omit it.

j_gene: TRBJ1-4
d_gene: TRBD1
v_gene: TRBV6-5
abundance: NA
CDR3nt: TGTGCCAGTGGGGACAGGGGCAATGAAAAACTGTTTTTT
CDR3aa: CASGDRGNEKLFF

j_gene: TRBJ2-3
d_gene: TRBD1
v_gene: TRBV2
abundance: few
CDR3nt: TGTGCCAGCAGTACCGACAGGGGGTTGGATACGCAGTATTTT
CDR3aa: CASSTDRGLDTQYF

j_gene: TRBJ1-6
d_gene: TRBD1
v_gene: TRBV27
abundance: NA
CDR3nt: TGTGCCAGCAGTCGGCGGGACAGACCCAATTCACCCCTCCACTTT
CDR3aa: CASSRRDRPNSPLHF

j_gene: TRBJ2-1
d_gene: TRBD2
v_gene: TRBV3-1/TRBV3-2
abundance: NA
CDR3nt: TGTGCCAGCAGCCAAGGGACTAGCGGGCGGAGCTCCTACAATGAGCAGTTCTTC
CDR3aa: CASSQGTSGRSSYNEQFF

j_gene: TRBJ2-5
d_gene: NA
v_gene: TRBV11-3
abundance: NA
CDR3nt: TGTGCCAGCAGCTTTGCCGGGGAGACCCAGTACTTC
CDR3aa: CASSFAGETQYF

j_gene: TRBJ2-3
d_gene: TRBD2
v_gene: TRBV9
abundance: NA
CDR3nt: TGTGCCAGCAGCGTTGGCGGGGGGCGCACAGATACGCAGTATTTT
CDR3aa: CASSVGGGRTDTQYF

j_gene: TRBJ2-1
d_gene: TRBD1
v_gene: TRBV6-1
abundance: NA
CDR3nt: TGTGCCAGCAGTGAAGTGCCAGGGGGCTACTACAATGAGCAGTTCTTC
CDR3aa: CASSEVPGGYYNEQFF

j_gene: TRBJ2-5
d_gene: NA
v_gene: TRBV10-1
abundance: NA
CDR3nt: TGCGCCAGTCTCACGGGAGAACAGGAAGAGACCCAGTACTTC
CDR3aa: CASLTGEQEETQYF

j_gene: TRBJ1-3
d_gene: TRBD1
v_gene: TRBV18
abundance: NA
CDR3nt: TGTGCCAGCTCACAAGGACAGGGGGTCCTCTCTGGAAACACCATATATTTT
CDR3aa: CASSQGQGVLSGNTIYF

j_gene: TRBJ2-5
d_gene: NA
v_gene: TRBV7-2
abundance: NA
CDR3nt: TGTGCCAGCAGCTCCAGCGGACAGGGAGGGAGAGAGACCCAGTACTTC
CDR3aa: CASSSSGQGGRETQYF

j_gene: TRBJ2-5
d_gene: NA
v_gene: TRBV5-1
abundance: NA
CDR3nt: TGCGCCAGCAGCTTGACCAGCCAAGAGACCCAGTACTTC
CDR3aa: CASSLTSQETQYF

j_gene: TRBJ2-3
d_gene: TRBD2
v_gene: TRBV9
abundance: once
CDR3nt: TGTGCCAGCAGCGCTAGCGGGGGGTTCACAGATACGCAGTATTTT
CDR3aa: CASSASGGFTDTQYF

j_gene: TRBJ1-1
d_gene: NA
v_gene: TRBV7-2
abundance: NA
CDR3nt: TGTGCCAGCAGCTTACTTATCGGACATATCTTGAACACTGAAGCTTTCTTT
CDR3aa: CASSLLIGHILNTEAFF

j_gene: TRBJ1-2
d_gene: NA
v_gene: TRBV30
abundance: NA
CDR3nt: TGTGCCTGGAGTCGTGACAGGAACTATGGCTACACCTTC
CDR3aa: CAWSRDRNYGYTF

j_gene: TRBJ1-1
d_gene: NA
v_gene: TRBV21-1
abundance: NA
CDR3nt: TGTGCCAGCAGCCCGCCACCGGGGGACACTGAAGCTTTCTTT
CDR3aa: CASSPPPGDTEAFF

j_gene: TRBJ1-1
d_gene: NA
v_gene: TRBV27
abundance: NA
CDR3nt: TGTGCCAGCAGTTCATATCCCTACGACACTGAAGCTTTCTTT
CDR3aa: CASSSYPYDTEAFF

j_gene: TRBJ2-2
d_gene: NA
v_gene: TRBV5-4
abundance: few
CDR3nt: TGTGCCAGCAGCTTTGGACTAACCACCGAGGAGCTGTTTTTT
CDR3aa: CASSFGLTTEELFF

j_gene: TRBJ2-7
d_gene: TRBD1
v_gene: TRBV5-6
abundance: few
CDR3nt: TGTGCCAGCAGCGTCGGGACAGGCGAGGAGTACTTC
CDR3aa: CASSVGTGEEYF

j_gene: TRBJ1-6
d_gene: TRBD1
v_gene: TRBV6-5
abundance: NA
CDR3nt: TGTGCCAGCAGTTACAGACAGGGGTCCTATAATTCACCCCTCCACTTT
CDR3aa: CASSYRQGSYNSPLHF

j_gene: TRBJ1-2
d_gene: NA
v_gene: TRBV19
abundance: NA
CDR3nt: TGTGCCAGTAGTAACGGCGGCTACTATGGCTACACCTTC
CDR3aa: CASSNGGYYGYTF

j_gene: TRBJ2-3
d_gene: TRBD2
v_gene: TRBV11-1
abundance: NA
CDR3nt: TGTGCCAGCAGCTCCGGACTAGTAACGCAGTATTTT
CDR3aa: CASSSGLVTQYF

j_gene: TRBJ1-6
d_gene: NA
v_gene: TRBV19
abundance: NA
CDR3nt: TGTGCCAGTAGTGACGAGGGATATGGTAATTCACCCCTCCACTTT
CDR3aa: CASSDEGYGNSPLHF

j_gene: TRBJ2-2
d_gene: TRBD2
v_gene: TRBV3-1/TRBV3-2
abundance: NA
CDR3nt: TGTGCCAGCAGTCGGACTAGCGGGAACACCGGGGAGCTGTTTTTT
CDR3aa: CASSRTSGNTGELFF

j_gene: TRBJ1-2
d_gene: TRBD1
v_gene: TRBV5-1
abundance: NA
CDR3nt: TGCGCCAGCAGCTTGTTTCAGGGGGTTCTAATCTATGGCTACACCTTC
CDR3aa: CASSLFQGVLIYGYTF

j_gene: TRBJ1-3
d_gene: NA
v_gene: TRBV25-1
abundance: once
CDR3nt: TGTGCCAGCAGCACCGGGATCTCTGGAAACACCATATATTTT
CDR3aa: CASSTGISGNTIYF

j_gene: TRBJ1-2
d_gene: TRBD1
v_gene: TRBV19
abundance: NA
CDR3nt: TGTGCCAGTTACCACCCGGGACAGGGGATTATAGGTGGCTACACCTTC
CDR3aa: CASYHPGQGIIGGYTF

j_gene: TRBJ2-1
d_gene: TRBD1
v_gene: TRBV19
abundance: once
CDR3nt: TGTGCCAGTTCCATAGGACAGGGAAGGGACAATGAGCAGTTCTTC
CDR3aa: CASSIGQGRDNEQFF

j_gene: TRBJ2-4
d_gene: TRBD1
v_gene: TRBV9
abundance: NA
CDR3nt: TGTGCCAGCAGCGCCCGGGACAGGGAGGACATTCAGTACTTC
CDR3aa: CASSARDREDIQYF

j_gene: TRBJ1-6
d_gene: NA
v_gene: TRBV4-1
abundance: NA
CDR3nt: TGCGCCAGCAGCCAGGGGGCTTTGGGGGATTCACCCCTCCACTTT
CDR3aa: CASSQGALGDSPLHF

j_gene: TRBJ2-7
d_gene: TRBD2
v_gene: TRBV6-4
abundance: NA
CDR3nt: TGTGCCAGCAGTAAGCCTTGGACTAGCTCGAACGAGCAGTACTTC
CDR3aa: CASSKPWTSSNEQYF

j_gene: TRBJ1-5
d_gene: TRBD1
v_gene: TRBV9
abundance: NA
CDR3nt: TGTGCCAGCAGCCCGGGACAGGGAGGACAGCCCCAGCATTTT
CDR3aa: CASSPGQGGQPQHF

j_gene: TRBJ1-2
d_gene: NA
v_gene: TRBV18
abundance: NA
CDR3nt: TGTGCCAGCTCACCAAGTGGTTCTGGGCCATCTAACTATGGCTACACCTTC
CDR3aa: CASSPSGSGPSNYGYTF

j_gene: TRBJ1-1
d_gene: NA
v_gene: TRBV4-3
abundance: NA
CDR3nt: TGCGCCAGCAGCCAAGTTACAGGCGGAAACACTGAAGCTTTCTTT
CDR3aa: CASSQVTGGNTEAFF

j_gene: TRBJ1-3
d_gene: NA
v_gene: TRBV7-2
abundance: NA
CDR3nt: TGTGCCAGCAGTTCGGGGTCTGGAAACACCATATATTTT
CDR3aa: CASSSGSGNTIYF

j_gene: TRBJ2-7
d_gene: TRBD2
v_gene: TRBV7-9
abundance: NA
CDR3nt: TGTGCCAGCAGCTTAATGTCTACTAGCGGGACTAGCTCCTACGAGCAGTACTTC
CDR3aa: CASSLMSTSGTSSYEQYF

j_gene: TRBJ1-1
d_gene: NA
v_gene: TRBV28
abundance: NA
CDR3nt: TGTGCCAGCACCCGGGGGGGGAACACTGAAGCTTTCTTT
CDR3aa: CASTRGGNTEAFF